A selection of T cell receptor beta chains follows, all from one sample in a study of T-cell reconstitution after alpha-beta-depleted transplantation in children. TCRdb re-called the PCR reads through MiXCR, storing one row per CDR3 protein. The table shows fewer than 550,000 distinct CDR3 sequences, with around 15% occurring only once. This specimen consisted of PBMCs, mostly from graft donor cells, obtained 360 days after TCRalphabeta/CD19-depleted stem cell transplant. All receptors derive from a boy under two years old who had a stem cell transplant for Wiskott-Aldrich syndrome, so the T cells may come from the graft donor. Both conserved end residues are part of each CDR3. D genes are given only for firm matches. The size field is filled for only some rows; it gives once, few, many or a size class.

j_call: TRBJ2-7; clone_size: NA; d_call: TRBD2; v_call: TRBV4-1; cdr3_aa: CASSHQISGGPLYEQYF; cdr3_nt: TGCGCCAGCAGCCATCAAATTAGCGGGGGGCCCCTCTACGAGCAGTACTTC
j_call: TRBJ2-7; clone_size: NA; d_call: TRBD1; v_call: TRBV7-6; cdr3_aa: CAQQGTELYYEQYF; cdr3_nt: TGTGCCCAGCAGGGGACAGAACTTTACTACGAGCAGTACTTC
j_call: TRBJ2-2; clone_size: NA; d_call: NA; v_call: TRBV10-3; cdr3_aa: CAISHGSRPSWYTGELFF; cdr3_nt: TGTGCCATCAGTCACGGCAGCAGGCCCTCATGGTACACCGGGGAGCTGTTTTTT
j_call: TRBJ1-5; clone_size: NA; d_call: NA; v_call: TRBV30; cdr3_aa: CAWSKARYQPQHF; cdr3_nt: TGTGCCTGGAGTAAGGCGCGGTATCAGCCCCAGCATTTT
j_call: TRBJ2-7; clone_size: few; d_call: TRBD1; v_call: TRBV5-1; cdr3_aa: CASSLKDRAYEQYF; cdr3_nt: TGCGCCAGCAGCTTAAAGGACAGGGCCTACGAGCAGTACTTC
j_call: TRBJ2-7; clone_size: NA; d_call: NA; v_call: TRBV7-9; cdr3_aa: CASSHNTLPVYEQYF; cdr3_nt: TGTGCCAGCAGCCATAATACCCTTCCGGTCTACGAGCAGTACTTC
j_call: TRBJ2-5; clone_size: NA; d_call: NA; v_call: TRBV27; cdr3_aa: CASSSRGGYPQETQYF; cdr3_nt: TGTGCCAGCAGTTCCCGCGGAGGGTACCCCCAAGAGACCCAGTACTTC
j_call: TRBJ2-3; clone_size: many; d_call: NA; v_call: TRBV21-1; cdr3_aa: CASSKEGGDSTDTQYF; cdr3_nt: TGTGCCAGCAGCAAAGAAGGAGGGGACAGCACAGATACGCAGTATTTT
j_call: TRBJ2-2; clone_size: many; d_call: NA; v_call: TRBV6-2/TRBV6-3; cdr3_aa: CASSYSRMGRPYAGNTGELFF; cdr3_nt: TGTGCCAGCAGTTACTCAAGGATGGGACGTCCCTACGCGGGGAACACCGGGGAGCTGTTTTTT
j_call: TRBJ1-5; clone_size: few; d_call: NA; v_call: TRBV5-6; cdr3_aa: CASSFAGGDQPQHF; cdr3_nt: TGTGCCAGCAGCTTCGCGGGGGGAGATCAGCCCCAGCATTTT
j_call: TRBJ2-5; clone_size: NA; d_call: TRBD2; v_call: TRBV27; cdr3_aa: CASPGLAGEIERQETQYF; cdr3_nt: TGTGCCAGCCCGGGACTAGCGGGAGAGATTGAAAGGCAAGAGACCCAGTACTTC
j_call: TRBJ1-5; clone_size: NA; d_call: NA; v_call: TRBV6-1; cdr3_aa: CASGGAGTYQPQHF; cdr3_nt: TGTGCCAGTGGTGGGGCAGGGACTTATCAGCCCCAGCATTTT
j_call: TRBJ2-3; clone_size: NA; d_call: TRBD2; v_call: TRBV20-1; cdr3_aa: CSAYGLAGHGVGTQYF; cdr3_nt: TGCAGTGCTTACGGACTAGCGGGCCATGGGGTGGGTACGCAGTATTTT
j_call: TRBJ2-7; clone_size: few; d_call: NA; v_call: TRBV29-1; cdr3_aa: CSVGRGRKGGSYEQYF; cdr3_nt: TGCAGCGTTGGGCGAGGGAGGAAAGGTGGCTCCTACGAGCAGTACTTC
j_call: TRBJ2-7; clone_size: few; d_call: NA; v_call: TRBV7-9; cdr3_aa: CASSFYLRGTHGSQYF; cdr3_nt: TGTGCCAGCAGCTTCTATTTAAGGGGGACCCACGGTTCTCAGTACTTC
j_call: TRBJ2-5; clone_size: few; d_call: TRBD2; v_call: TRBV12-3/TRBV12-4; cdr3_aa: CASSLRRGRFETQYF; cdr3_nt: TGTGCCAGCAGTTTACGGCGCGGGAGGTTTGAGACCCAGTACTTC
j_call: TRBJ2-3; clone_size: few; d_call: TRBD1; v_call: TRBV11-1; cdr3_aa: CASRSVASGTGLTDTQYF; cdr3_nt: TGTGCCAGCAGGTCGGTCGCCTCCGGGACAGGGCTCACAGATACGCAGTATTTT
j_call: TRBJ2-1; clone_size: NA; d_call: NA; v_call: TRBV12-3/TRBV12-4; cdr3_aa: CASSVHWGMYNEQFF; cdr3_nt: TGTGCCAGCAGCGTACATTGGGGGATGTACAATGAGCAGTTCTTC
j_call: TRBJ1-4; clone_size: NA; d_call: NA; v_call: TRBV29-1; cdr3_aa: CSVEGPGGEKLFF; cdr3_nt: TGCAGCGTCGAGGGACCGGGAGGGGAAAAACTGTTTTTT
j_call: TRBJ2-2; clone_size: NA; d_call: TRBD1; v_call: TRBV12-3/TRBV12-4; cdr3_aa: CASRDRGPRELFF; cdr3_nt: TGTGCCAGCAGGGACAGGGGCCCCAGGGAGCTGTTTTTT
j_call: TRBJ2-3; clone_size: NA; d_call: TRBD1; v_call: TRBV5-1; cdr3_aa: CASSRTGGADTQYF; cdr3_nt: TGCGCCAGCAGCAGGACAGGGGGCGCGGATACGCAGTATTTT
j_call: TRBJ2-1; clone_size: many; d_call: TRBD1; v_call: TRBV3-1; cdr3_aa: CASSQQGARVYEQFF; cdr3_nt: TGTGCCAGCAGCCAACAGGGGGCTCGGGTTTATGAGCAGTTCTTC
j_call: TRBJ2-2; clone_size: NA; d_call: NA; v_call: TRBV6-5; cdr3_aa: CASSYRRQFANTGELFF; cdr3_nt: TGTGCCAGCAGTTACCGACGACAGTTCGCGAACACCGGGGAGCTGTTTTTT
j_call: TRBJ2-1; clone_size: few; d_call: NA; v_call: TRBV2; cdr3_aa: CASTQRFKRLNEQFF; cdr3_nt: TGTGCCAGTACCCAGCGGTTCAAAAGGCTCAATGAGCAGTTCTTC
j_call: TRBJ2-1; clone_size: NA; d_call: TRBD2; v_call: TRBV4-3; cdr3_aa: CASSQGSSGRAFANEQFF; cdr3_nt: TGCGCCAGCAGCCAAGGATCTAGCGGGAGGGCCTTCGCAAATGAGCAGTTCTTC
j_call: TRBJ1-5; clone_size: NA; d_call: NA; v_call: TRBV2; cdr3_aa: CASSEEVGVGNQPQHF; cdr3_nt: TGTGCCAGCAGTGAGGAGGTCGGGGTGGGCAATCAGCCCCAGCATTTT
j_call: TRBJ2-1; clone_size: NA; d_call: NA; v_call: TRBV20-1; cdr3_aa: CSAMRGPKPYNEQFF; cdr3_nt: TGCAGTGCTATGCGGGGGCCTAAACCCTACAATGAGCAGTTCTTC
j_call: TRBJ2-3; clone_size: many; d_call: TRBD2; v_call: TRBV29-1; cdr3_aa: CSVEGATGLAGGVDTQYF; cdr3_nt: TGCAGCGTTGAAGGAGCCACGGGACTAGCGGGAGGTGTGGATACGCAGTATTTT
j_call: TRBJ2-5; clone_size: NA; d_call: NA; v_call: TRBV5-1; cdr3_aa: CASSVQGQTQYF; cdr3_nt: TGCGCCAGCAGCGTTCAAGGACAGACCCAGTACTTC
j_call: TRBJ2-1; clone_size: NA; d_call: TRBD2; v_call: TRBV27; cdr3_aa: CASSPLLRESPYNEQFF; cdr3_nt: TGTGCCAGCAGTCCCCTTTTGCGGGAGAGTCCCTACAATGAGCAGTTCTTC
j_call: TRBJ2-2; clone_size: NA; d_call: TRBD2; v_call: TRBV7-9; cdr3_aa: CASSLAGRAESGELFF; cdr3_nt: TGTGCCAGCAGCTTAGCCGGGAGGGCTGAATCCGGGGAGCTGTTTTTT
j_call: TRBJ2-7; clone_size: NA; d_call: TRBD2; v_call: TRBV27; cdr3_aa: CASSPEIAGGYEQYF; cdr3_nt: TGTGCCAGCAGTCCTGAGATAGCGGGAGGGTACGAGCAGTACTTC
j_call: TRBJ2-2; clone_size: NA; d_call: TRBD2; v_call: TRBV24-1; cdr3_aa: CATSISGRAGELFF; cdr3_nt: TGTGCCACCAGTATTAGCGGGCGCGCCGGGGAGCTGTTTTTT
j_call: TRBJ2-2; clone_size: NA; d_call: NA; v_call: TRBV6-5; cdr3_aa: CASSKTGTLNTGELFF; cdr3_nt: TGTGCCAGCAGCAAGACCGGGACACTTAACACCGGGGAGCTGTTTTTT
j_call: TRBJ2-1; clone_size: few; d_call: TRBD2; v_call: TRBV29-1; cdr3_aa: CSVPRGGTSGGRFF; cdr3_nt: TGCAGCGTTCCCCGAGGTGGGACTAGCGGGGGTCGGTTCTTC
j_call: TRBJ2-7; clone_size: few; d_call: NA; v_call: TRBV24-1; cdr3_aa: CATSDPHTYEQYF; cdr3_nt: TGTGCCACCAGTGATCCCCACACCTACGAGCAGTACTTC
j_call: TRBJ2-3; clone_size: NA; d_call: NA; v_call: TRBV9; cdr3_aa: CASSPGTLFADTQYF; cdr3_nt: TGTGCCAGCAGCCCCGGGACCCTGTTCGCAGATACGCAGTATTTT
j_call: TRBJ1-5; clone_size: NA; d_call: NA; v_call: TRBV6-5; cdr3_aa: CASSYSRQIYQPQHF; cdr3_nt: TGTGCCAGCAGTTACTCGCGACAGATTTATCAGCCCCAGCATTTT
j_call: TRBJ1-4; clone_size: few; d_call: NA; v_call: TRBV29-1; cdr3_aa: CSVHTGSNEKLFF; cdr3_nt: TGCAGCGTTCACACAGGCAGTAATGAAAAACTGTTTTTT
j_call: TRBJ2-1; clone_size: NA; d_call: TRBD2; v_call: TRBV5-1; cdr3_aa: CASSLRTSGLYNEQFF; cdr3_nt: TGCGCCAGCAGCTTGAGGACTAGCGGATTATACAATGAGCAGTTCTTC
j_call: TRBJ2-2; clone_size: NA; d_call: NA; v_call: TRBV7-9; cdr3_aa: CASSFRSDPGELFF; cdr3_nt: TGTGCCAGCAGCTTCCGTAGTGACCCCGGGGAGCTGTTTTTT
j_call: TRBJ2-7; clone_size: few; d_call: NA; v_call: TRBV5-4; cdr3_aa: CASSQGRAYEQYF; cdr3_nt: TGTGCCAGCAGCCAGGGTCGTGCCTACGAGCAGTACTTC
j_call: TRBJ2-7; clone_size: few; d_call: NA; v_call: TRBV6-1; cdr3_aa: CASSQVSPFYEQYF; cdr3_nt: TGTGCCAGCAGCCAGGTGTCTCCTTTCTACGAGCAGTACTTC
j_call: TRBJ2-1; clone_size: few; d_call: NA; v_call: TRBV12-3/TRBV12-4; cdr3_aa: CASTRLQGWDNEQFF; cdr3_nt: TGTGCCAGCACTCGCCTACAGGGTTGGGACAATGAGCAGTTCTTC
j_call: TRBJ2-4; clone_size: NA; d_call: TRBD1; v_call: TRBV7-8; cdr3_aa: CASSLARTGRDTQYF; cdr3_nt: TGTGCCAGCAGCTTAGCGAGGACAGGTCGTGACACTCAGTACTTC
j_call: TRBJ2-1; clone_size: few; d_call: NA; v_call: TRBV5-1; cdr3_aa: CASSLVGPVSGNEQFF; cdr3_nt: TGCGCCAGCAGCTTGGTTGGCCCGGTATCGGGCAATGAGCAGTTCTTC
j_call: TRBJ2-2; clone_size: NA; d_call: NA; v_call: TRBV5-1; cdr3_aa: CASSLGRAANTGELFF; cdr3_nt: TGCGCCAGCAGCTTGGGCAGGGCGGCGAACACCGGGGAGCTGTTTTTT
j_call: TRBJ2-7; clone_size: many; d_call: NA; v_call: TRBV9; cdr3_aa: CASSPGTGSYEQYF; cdr3_nt: TGTGCCAGCAGCCCTGGGACGGGCTCCTACGAGCAGTACTTC
j_call: TRBJ1-2; clone_size: NA; d_call: NA; v_call: TRBV5-1; cdr3_aa: CASTSKGSYGYTF; cdr3_nt: TGCGCCAGCACGTCGAAGGGATCGTATGGCTACACCTTC
j_call: TRBJ1-1; clone_size: few; d_call: NA; v_call: TRBV2; cdr3_aa: CASSEARSWGTEAFF; cdr3_nt: TGTGCCAGCAGTGAAGCGCGATCCTGGGGCACTGAAGCTTTCTTT
j_call: TRBJ2-7; clone_size: NA; d_call: TRBD1; v_call: TRBV5-5; cdr3_aa: CASNHRGSHEQYF; cdr3_nt: TGTGCCAGCAACCACAGGGGTTCCCACGAGCAGTACTTC
j_call: TRBJ2-7; clone_size: NA; d_call: NA; v_call: TRBV11-2; cdr3_aa: CASSFTDNSQYF; cdr3_nt: TGTGCCAGCAGCTTTACGGATAACTCGCAGTACTTC
j_call: TRBJ2-1; clone_size: NA; d_call: NA; v_call: TRBV30; cdr3_aa: CAWSPRTGYNEQFF; cdr3_nt: TGTGCCTGGAGTCCCCGGACTGGCTACAATGAGCAGTTCTTC
j_call: TRBJ1-4; clone_size: NA; d_call: NA; v_call: TRBV27; cdr3_aa: CASSPHIGQYLELFF; cdr3_nt: TGTGCCAGCAGCCCTCACATCGGACAGTACCTAGAACTGTTTTTT
j_call: TRBJ2-1; clone_size: NA; d_call: NA; v_call: TRBV24-1; cdr3_aa: CATSDLRDSSYNEQFF; cdr3_nt: TGTGCCACCAGTGATCTCCGGGACTCTTCCTACAATGAGCAGTTCTTC